This entry features one T cell receptor (beta chain) sequence. The data were obtained in a study of blood T cell repertoires in COVID-19. Across the whole study: Spain, Italy and the United States supplied samples that represented acute and convalescent COVID-19.

V was shortened by 5 bases and J by 7 bases, with 20 bases between the two germline ends. From germline, CDR1 is MNHEY and CDR2 SVGEGT. The length of the CDR3 is 16 residues. Method: immunoSEQ multiplex PCR; TCRdb's copy keeps in-frame clones and lacks some. The sample carries about 300,000 clones, 70% to 85% recorded once. This receptor was identified in a human donor with COVID-19, enrolled during active disease. The donor label of this sample is uncertain. The rearrangement joins TRBV6-2 or TRBV6-3 to TRBJ2-2, with D perhaps matching TRBD2 (5 bases). The specimen was peripheral blood. CDR3 in amino acids: CASSLDERISGGELFF. In nucleotides, the CDR3 is TGTGCCAGCAGTCTCGATGAGCGGATTTCGGGCGGGGAGCTGTTTTTT.